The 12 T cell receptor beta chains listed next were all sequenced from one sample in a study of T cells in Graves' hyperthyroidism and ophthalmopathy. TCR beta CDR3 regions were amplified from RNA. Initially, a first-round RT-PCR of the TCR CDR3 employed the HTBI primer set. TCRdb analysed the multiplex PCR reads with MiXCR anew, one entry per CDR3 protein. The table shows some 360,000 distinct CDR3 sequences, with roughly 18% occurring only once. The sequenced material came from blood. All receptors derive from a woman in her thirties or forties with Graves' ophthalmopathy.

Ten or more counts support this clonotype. CDR3 nucleotide sequence: TGCAGTGCTGCCCGGACAGGGAGTTATAGCAATCAGCCCCAGCATTTT. Translation gives CSAARTGSYSNQPQHF. The chain is built from TRBV20-1 and TRBJ1-5; TRBD1 matches 8 bases. Losses at the gene ends were 5 bases for V and 0 bases for J; bases not matched to a gene: 9. The CDR3 length is 16 residues. CDR1 is DFQATT, CDR2 SNEGSKA, per germline (reference sequence).

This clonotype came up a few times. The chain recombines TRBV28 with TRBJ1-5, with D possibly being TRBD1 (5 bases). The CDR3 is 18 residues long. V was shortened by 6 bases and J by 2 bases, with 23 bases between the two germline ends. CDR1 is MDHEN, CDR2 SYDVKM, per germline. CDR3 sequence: CASSPKAGRPGGNQPQHF. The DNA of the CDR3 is TGTGCCAGCAGCCCAAAAGCGGGCAGGCCGGGGGGCAATCAGCCCCAGCATTTT.

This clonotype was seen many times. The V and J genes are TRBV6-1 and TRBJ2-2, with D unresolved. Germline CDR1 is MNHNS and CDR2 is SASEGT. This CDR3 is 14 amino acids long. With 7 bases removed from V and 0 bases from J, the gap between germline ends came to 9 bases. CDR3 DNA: TGTGCCAGCAAAGGTTTCCCGAACACCGGGGAGCTGTTTTTT. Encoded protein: CASKGFPNTGELFF.

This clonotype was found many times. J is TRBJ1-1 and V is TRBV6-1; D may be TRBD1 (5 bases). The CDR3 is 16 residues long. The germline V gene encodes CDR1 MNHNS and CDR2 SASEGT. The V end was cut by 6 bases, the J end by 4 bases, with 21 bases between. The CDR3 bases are TGTGCCAGCAGGGCGAGGACGGCCGGTAGGGGCACTGAAGCTTTCTTT. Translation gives CASRARTAGRGTEAFF.

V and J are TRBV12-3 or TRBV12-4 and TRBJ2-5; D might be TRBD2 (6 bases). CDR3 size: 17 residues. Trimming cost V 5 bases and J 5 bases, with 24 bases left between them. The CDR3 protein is CASSPLNSAGLGETQYF. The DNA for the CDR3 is TGTGCCAGCAGTCCCCTCAACTCCGCGGGATTAGGGGAGACCCAGTACTTC.

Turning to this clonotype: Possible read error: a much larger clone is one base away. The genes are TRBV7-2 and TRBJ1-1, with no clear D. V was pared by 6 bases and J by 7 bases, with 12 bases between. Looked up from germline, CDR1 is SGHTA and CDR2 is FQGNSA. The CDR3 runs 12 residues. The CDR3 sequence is CASRPHIFEAFF. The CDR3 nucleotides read TGTGCCAGCAGGCCGCATATATTTGAAGCTTTCTTT.

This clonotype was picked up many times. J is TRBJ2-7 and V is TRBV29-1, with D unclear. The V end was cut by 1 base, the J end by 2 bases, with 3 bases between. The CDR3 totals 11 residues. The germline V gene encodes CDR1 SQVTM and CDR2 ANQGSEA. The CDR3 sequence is CSVEGPYEQYF. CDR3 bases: TGCAGCGTTGAAGGCCCCTACGAGCAGTACTTC.

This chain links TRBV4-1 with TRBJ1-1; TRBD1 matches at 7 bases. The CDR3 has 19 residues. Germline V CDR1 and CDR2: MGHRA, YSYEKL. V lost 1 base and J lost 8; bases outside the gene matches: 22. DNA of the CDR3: TGCGCCAGCAGCCAAGTGGGGAGTCGGGGACAGACGACCGTCTGGGAAGCTTTCTTT. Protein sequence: CASSQVGSRGQTTVWEAFF.

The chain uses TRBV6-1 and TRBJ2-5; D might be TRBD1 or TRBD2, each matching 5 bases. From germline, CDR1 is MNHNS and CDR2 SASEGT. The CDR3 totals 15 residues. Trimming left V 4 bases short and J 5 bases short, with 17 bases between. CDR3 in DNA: TGTGCCAGCAGTGCCGGGGCCTCCAAGGGGGAGACCCAGTACTTC. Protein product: CASSAGASKGETQYF.

The CDR3 DNA sequence: TGTGCCAGCAGCTTGACCGTGAGGGAGACCCAGTACTTC. This translates into CASSLTVRETQYF. The rearrangement links TRBV7-2 to TRBJ2-5; D not resolved. CDR3 length equals 13 residues. Germline values: CDR1 SGHTA, CDR2 FQGNSA. The V gene lost 3 bases and the J gene lost 5 bases, with 10 bases spanning the gap.

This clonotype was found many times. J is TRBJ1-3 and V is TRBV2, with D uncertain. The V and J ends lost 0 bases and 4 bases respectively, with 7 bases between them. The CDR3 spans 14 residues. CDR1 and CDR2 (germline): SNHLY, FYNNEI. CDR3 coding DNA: TGTGCCAGCAGTGAAGCCCCCCGGGGAAACACCATATATTTT. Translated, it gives CASSEAPRGNTIYF.

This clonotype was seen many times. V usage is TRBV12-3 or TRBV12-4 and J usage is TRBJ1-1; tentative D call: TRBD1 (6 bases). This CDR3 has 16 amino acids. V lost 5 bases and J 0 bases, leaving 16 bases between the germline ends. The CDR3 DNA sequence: TGTGCCAGCAGTCCCGGTGGGGGGGGCCTGAACACTGAAGCTTTCTTT. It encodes CASSPGGGGLNTEAFF.